This section outlines one T cell receptor beta chain sequence together with its context. This sample is drawn from a study of cytomegalovirus exposure and HLA in healthy donors. This table comes from immunoSEQ multiplex PCR, and its TCRdb copy is limited to in-frame clones, with some not included. Here the sample spans a few hundred thousand clones, around 86% being singletons. This sequence originates from a woman between 18 and 29 years old in good health and CMV-seronegative. The specimen was PBMCs.

In DNA form, the CDR3 reads TGTGCCACCACCAGGGCTGGCGGGAGTGAGGAGACCCAGTACTTC. As protein: CATTRAGGSEETQYF. The genes are TRBV15 and TRBJ2-5, with TRBD2 identical over 7 bases. Germline values: CDR1 LNHNV, CDR2 YYDKDF (reference sequence). Trimming at V came to 7 bases and at J to 5 bases, leaving 13 bases not matched to a gene. CDR3 length equals 15 residues.